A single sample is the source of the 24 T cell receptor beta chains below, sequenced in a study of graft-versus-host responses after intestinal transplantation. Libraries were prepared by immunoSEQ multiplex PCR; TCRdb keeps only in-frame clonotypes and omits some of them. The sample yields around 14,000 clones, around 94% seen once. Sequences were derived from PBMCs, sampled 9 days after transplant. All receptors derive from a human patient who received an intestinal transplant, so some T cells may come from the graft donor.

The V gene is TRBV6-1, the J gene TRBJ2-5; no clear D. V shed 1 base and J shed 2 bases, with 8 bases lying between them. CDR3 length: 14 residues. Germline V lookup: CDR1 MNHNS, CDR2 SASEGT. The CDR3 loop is CASSEVGEQETQYF. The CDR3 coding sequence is TGTGCCAGCAGTGAAGTAGGAGAGCAAGAGACCCAGTACTTC.

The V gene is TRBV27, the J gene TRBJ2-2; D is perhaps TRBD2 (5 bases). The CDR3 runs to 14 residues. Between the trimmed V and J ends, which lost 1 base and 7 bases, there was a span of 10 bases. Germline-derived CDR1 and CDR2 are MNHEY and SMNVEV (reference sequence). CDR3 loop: CASSLFTGSGELFF. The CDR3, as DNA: TGTGCCAGCAGTTTATTCACGGGGAGCGGGGAGCTGTTTTTT.

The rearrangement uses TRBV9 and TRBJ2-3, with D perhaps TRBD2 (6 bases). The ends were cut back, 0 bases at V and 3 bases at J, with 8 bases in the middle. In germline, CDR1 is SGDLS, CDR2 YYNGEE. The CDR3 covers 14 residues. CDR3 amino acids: CASSVGRETDTQYF. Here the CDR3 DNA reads TGTGCCAGCAGCGTAGGACGGGAGACAGATACGCAGTATTTT.

The CDR3 DNA reads as TGTGCCAGCAGTTCCAGGGTTCGGGAGACCCAGTACTTC. Protein product: CASSSRVRETQYF. V gene TRBV27 combines with J gene TRBJ2-5; D possibly corresponds to TRBD1 (5 bases). CDR1 and CDR2 from the germline V gene are MNHEY and SMNVEV (reference sequence). Between the trimmed V and J ends, which lost 4 bases and 5 bases, there was a span of 11 bases. The CDR3 contains 13 residues.

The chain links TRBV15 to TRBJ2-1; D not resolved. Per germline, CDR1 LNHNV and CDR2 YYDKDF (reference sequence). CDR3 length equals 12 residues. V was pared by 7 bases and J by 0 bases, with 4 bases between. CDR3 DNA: TGTGCCACCACTATCTCCTACAATGAGCAGTTCTTC. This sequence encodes CATTISYNEQFF.

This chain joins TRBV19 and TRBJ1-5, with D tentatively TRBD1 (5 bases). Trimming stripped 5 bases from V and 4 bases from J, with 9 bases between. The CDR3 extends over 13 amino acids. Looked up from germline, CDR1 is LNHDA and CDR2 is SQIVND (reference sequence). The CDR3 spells CASSRGVNQPQHF. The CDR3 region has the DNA TGTGCCAGTAGTCGGGGGGTAAATCAGCCCCAGCATTTT.

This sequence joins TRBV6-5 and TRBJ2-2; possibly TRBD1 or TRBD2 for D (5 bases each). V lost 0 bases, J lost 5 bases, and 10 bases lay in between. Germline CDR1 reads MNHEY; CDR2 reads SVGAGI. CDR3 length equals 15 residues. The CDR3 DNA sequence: TGTGCCAGCAGTTACTCGGCTGGGGGTACCGGGGAGCTGTTTTTT. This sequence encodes CASSYSAGGTGELFF.

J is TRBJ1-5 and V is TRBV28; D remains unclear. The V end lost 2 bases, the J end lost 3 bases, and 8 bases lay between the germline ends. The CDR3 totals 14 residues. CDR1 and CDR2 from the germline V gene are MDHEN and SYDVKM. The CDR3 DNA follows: TGTGCCAGCAGTTTAGGTCGGATCAATCAGCCCCAGCATTTT. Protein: CASSLGRINQPQHF. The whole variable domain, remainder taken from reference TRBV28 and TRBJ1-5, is DVKVTQSSRYLVKRTGEKVFLECVQDMDHENMFWYRQDPGLGLRLIYFSYDVKMKEKGDIPEGYSVSREKKERFSLILESASTNQTSMYLCASSLGRINQPQHFGDGTRLSIL.

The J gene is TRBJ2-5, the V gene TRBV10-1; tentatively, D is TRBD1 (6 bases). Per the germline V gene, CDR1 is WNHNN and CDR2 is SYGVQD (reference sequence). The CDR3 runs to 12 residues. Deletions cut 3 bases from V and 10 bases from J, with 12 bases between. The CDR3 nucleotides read TGCGCCAGCAGTGATTCCCCGACAGGCCAGTACTTC. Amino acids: CASSDSPTGQYF.

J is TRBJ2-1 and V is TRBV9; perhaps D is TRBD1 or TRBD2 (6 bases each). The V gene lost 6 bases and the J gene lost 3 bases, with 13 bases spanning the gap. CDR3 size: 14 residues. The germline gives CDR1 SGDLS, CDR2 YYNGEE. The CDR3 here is CASNEGEVYNEQFF. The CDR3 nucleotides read TGTGCCAGCAATGAGGGGGAGGTCTACAATGAGCAGTTCTTC.

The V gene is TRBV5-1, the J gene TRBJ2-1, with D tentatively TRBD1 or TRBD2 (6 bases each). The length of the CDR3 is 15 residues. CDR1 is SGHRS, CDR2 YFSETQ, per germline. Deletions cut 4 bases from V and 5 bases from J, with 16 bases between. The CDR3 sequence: CASSLGARDDNEQFF. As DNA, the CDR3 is TGCGCCAGCAGCCTGGGGGCGCGGGACGACAATGAGCAGTTCTTC.

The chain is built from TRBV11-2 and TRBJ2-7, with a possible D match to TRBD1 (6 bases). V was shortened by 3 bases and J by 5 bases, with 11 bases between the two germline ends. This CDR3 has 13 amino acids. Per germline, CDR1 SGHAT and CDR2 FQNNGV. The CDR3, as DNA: TGTGCCAGCAGCTTGGGGGCGTTAGACGAGCAGTACTTC. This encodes CASSLGALDEQYF.

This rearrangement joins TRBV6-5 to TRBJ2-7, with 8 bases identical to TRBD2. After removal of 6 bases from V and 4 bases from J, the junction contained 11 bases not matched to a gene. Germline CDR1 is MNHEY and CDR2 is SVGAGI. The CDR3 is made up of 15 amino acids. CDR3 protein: CASSFRLTGGYEQYF. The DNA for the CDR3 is TGTGCCAGCAGCTTCCGACTAACGGGGGGGTACGAGCAGTACTTC.

The CDR3 nucleotides are TGCAGCGCCGGGACAGGCTCCTACGAGCAGTACTTC. This sequence encodes CSAGTGSYEQYF. The genes are TRBV29-1 and TRBJ2-7, with TRBD1 matching 8 bases. This CDR3 is 12 amino acids long. The V segment lost 7 bases and the J segment 0 bases; nucleotides outside the gene matches: 2. Germline assignment: CDR1 SQVTM and CDR2 ANQGSEA.

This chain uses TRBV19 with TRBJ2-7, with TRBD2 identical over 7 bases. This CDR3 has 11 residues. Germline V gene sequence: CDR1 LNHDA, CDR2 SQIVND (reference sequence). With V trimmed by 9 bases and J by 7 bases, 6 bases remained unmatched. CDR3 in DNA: TGTGCCAGCGGGAGGCCCCATGAGCAGTACTTC. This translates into CASGRPHEQYF. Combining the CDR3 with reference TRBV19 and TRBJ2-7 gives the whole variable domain DGGITQSPKYLFRKEGQNVTLSCEQNLNHDAMYWYRQDPGQGLRLIYYSQIVNDFQKGDIAEGYSVSREKKESFPLTVTSAQKNPTAFYLCASGRPHEQYFGPGTRLTVT.

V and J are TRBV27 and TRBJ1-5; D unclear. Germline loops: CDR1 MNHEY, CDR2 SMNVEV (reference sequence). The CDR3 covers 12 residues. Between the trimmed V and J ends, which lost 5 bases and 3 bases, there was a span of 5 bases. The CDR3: CASSPHNQPQHF. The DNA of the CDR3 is TGTGCCAGCAGTCCCCACAATCAGCCCCAGCATTTT.

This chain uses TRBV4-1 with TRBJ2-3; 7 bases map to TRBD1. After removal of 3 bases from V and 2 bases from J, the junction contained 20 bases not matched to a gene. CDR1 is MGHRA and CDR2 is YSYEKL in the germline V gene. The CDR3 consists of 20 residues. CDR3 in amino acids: CASSHDTRDRGSRFTDTQYF. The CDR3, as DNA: TGCGCCAGCAGCCACGACACCCGGGACAGAGGATCTCGTTTCACAGATACGCAGTATTTT.

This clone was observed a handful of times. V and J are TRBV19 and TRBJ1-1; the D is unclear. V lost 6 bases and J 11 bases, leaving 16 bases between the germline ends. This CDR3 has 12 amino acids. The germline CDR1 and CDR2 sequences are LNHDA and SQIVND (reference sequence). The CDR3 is CASSSANLRAFF. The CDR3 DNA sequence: TGTGCCAGTAGCTCGGCCAACCTACGCGCTTTCTTT.

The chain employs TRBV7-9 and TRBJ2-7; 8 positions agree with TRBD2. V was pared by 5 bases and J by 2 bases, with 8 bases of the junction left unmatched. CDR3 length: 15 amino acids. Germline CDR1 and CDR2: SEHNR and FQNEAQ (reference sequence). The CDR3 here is CASSPPRGVPYEQYF. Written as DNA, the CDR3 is TGTGCCAGCAGCCCGCCGCGGGGGGTTCCCTACGAGCAGTACTTC.

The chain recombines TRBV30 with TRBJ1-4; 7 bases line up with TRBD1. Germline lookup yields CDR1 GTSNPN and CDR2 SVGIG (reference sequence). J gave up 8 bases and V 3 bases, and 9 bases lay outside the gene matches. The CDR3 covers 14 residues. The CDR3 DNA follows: TGTGCCTGGAGCGGGGTAGGGGGCGCGGAAAAACTGTTTTTT. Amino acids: CAWSGVGGAEKLFF. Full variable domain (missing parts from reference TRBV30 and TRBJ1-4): SQTIHQWPATLVQPVGSPLSLECTVEGTSNPNLYWYRQAAGRGLQLLFYSVGIGQISSEVPQNLSASRPQDRQFILSSKKLLLSDSGFYLCAWSGVGGAEKLFFGSGTQLSVL.

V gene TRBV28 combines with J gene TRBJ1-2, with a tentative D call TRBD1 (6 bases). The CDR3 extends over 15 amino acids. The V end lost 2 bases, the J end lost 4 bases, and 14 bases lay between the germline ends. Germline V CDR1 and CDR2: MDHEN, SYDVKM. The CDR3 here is CASSLGQGSGYGYTF. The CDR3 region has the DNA TGTGCCAGCAGTTTAGGGCAGGGGTCGGGCTATGGCTACACCTTC.

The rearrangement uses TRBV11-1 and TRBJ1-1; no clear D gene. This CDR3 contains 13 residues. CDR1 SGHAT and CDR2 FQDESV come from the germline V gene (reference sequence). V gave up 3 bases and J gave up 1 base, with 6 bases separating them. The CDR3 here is CASSFRGNTEAFF. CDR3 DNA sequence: TGTGCCAGCAGCTTCAGAGGGAACACTGAAGCTTTCTTT.

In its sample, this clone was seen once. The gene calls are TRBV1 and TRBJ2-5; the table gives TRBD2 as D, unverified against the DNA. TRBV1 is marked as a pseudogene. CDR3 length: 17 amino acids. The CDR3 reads CTSSQAGSGGGVSAQYF. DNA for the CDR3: TGCACCAGCAGCCAAGCAGGGTCGGGAGGGGGGGTGTCGGCCCAGTACTTC.

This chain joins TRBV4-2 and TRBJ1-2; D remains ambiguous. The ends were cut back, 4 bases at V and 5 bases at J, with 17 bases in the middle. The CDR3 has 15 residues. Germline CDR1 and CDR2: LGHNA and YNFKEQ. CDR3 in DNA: TGTGCCAGCAGCCGCAGCCAAGAACGGGTGTATGGCTACACCTTC. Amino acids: CASSRSQERVYGYTF.